These T cell receptor beta chains were read from a single sample in a study of cytomegalovirus exposure and HLA in healthy donors. Produced via immunoSEQ multiplex PCR; TCRdb's table is partial and in-frame only. The sample comprises under 250,000 clones, around 73% of which are singletons, and 3.8% rests with the top ten. The sample was PBMCs. These receptor sequences come from a male donor in good health and CMV-seronegative. The CDR3 runs from the conserved cysteine through the conserved F or W. The D gene is left open where the match is weak. A row's size may be missing; if present it is once, few, many or a size class.

size,J,V,D,DNA,CDR3
.,TRBJ2-1,TRBV18,.,TGTGCCAGCTCACCACTAAGCGAGTCTTACAATGAGCAGTTCTTC,CASSPLSESYNEQFF
.,TRBJ1-5,TRBV18,TRBD1,TGTGCCAGCTCACCAAAGGGGGCAGGGAACGTAATCACGCCCCAGCATTTT,CASSPKGAGNVITPQHF
.,TRBJ1-2,TRBV6-5,TRBD1,TGTGCCAGCAGATCGGACAGGGGTGAGGGCTACACCTTC,CASRSDRGEGYTF
once,TRBJ2-1,TRBV11-3,TRBD2,TGTGCCAGCAGCTTAAGCGGCGGGAGTACCAACAATGAGCAGTTCTTC,CASSLSGGSTNNEQFF
.,TRBJ1-4,TRBV9,.,TGTGCCAGCGGGGGGACGGGCACAACTAATGAAAAACTGTTTTTT,CASGGTGTTNEKLFF
.,TRBJ2-7,TRBV18,TRBD1,TGTGCCAGCACCTTACAGGGGGTAGGATGGGACGAGCAGTACTTC,CASTLQGVGWDEQYF
.,TRBJ2-3,TRBV5-1,TRBD2,TGCGCCAGCAGCCCCTTAGCGGGAGGTCCCAGCACAGATACGCAGTATTTT,CASSPLAGGPSTDTQYF
.,TRBJ1-2,TRBV6-1,.,TGTGCCAGCAGTCCCGCAGGGGACTATGGCTACACCTTC,CASSPAGDYGYTF
.,TRBJ1-1,TRBV5-1,.,TGCGCCAGCAGCTTGAATCTGGCGAACACTGAAGCTTTCTTT,CASSLNLANTEAFF
.,TRBJ2-3,TRBV5-1,TRBD1,TGCGCCAGCAGCGGGAAGACAGGGTTTACAGATACGCAGTATTTT,CASSGKTGFTDTQYF
.,TRBJ2-7,TRBV11-2,TRBD2,TGTGCCAGCAGCTCATGGGGGTCGACTAGCGGGAGTACATACGAGCAGTACTTC,CASSSWGSTSGSTYEQYF
.,TRBJ2-7,TRBV5-4,TRBD2,TGTGCCAGCAGCTTGGCCCGGGTGGGACTAGCGGGATCCGAGCAGTACTTC,CASSLARVGLAGSEQYF
.,TRBJ1-1,TRBV7-3,.,TGTGCCAGCAGTGTAGGAGGGGCGAACACTGAAGCTTTCTTT,CASSVGGANTEAFF
.,TRBJ2-7,TRBV5-4,TRBD2,TGTGCCAGCAGCTTGGGAGCAAGCGGGGTAGCCTACGAGCAGTACTTC,CASSLGASGVAYEQYF
.,TRBJ2-7,TRBV14,.,TGTGCCAGCAGCCAGGACTACGAGCAGTACTTC,CASSQDYEQYF
.,TRBJ1-1,TRBV5-4,TRBD1,TGTGCCAGCAGCCTGGAACTTCACAGGGGGACTGAAGCTTTCTTT,CASSLELHRGTEAFF
.,TRBJ2-7,TRBV5-1,.,TGCGCCAGCAGCTTGGGTGCACAGAACCACGAGCAGTACTTC,CASSLGAQNHEQYF
.,TRBJ2-1,TRBV5-1,TRBD1,TGCGCCAGCAGCTTGACACAGGGGGGTTACAATGAGCAGTTCTTC,CASSLTQGGYNEQFF
.,TRBJ2-3,TRBV19,.,TGTGCCATAGGAGTGGCCGATACGCAGTATTTT,CAIGVADTQYF
.,TRBJ2-2,TRBV6-5,TRBD2,TGTGCCAGCACACGGGAGGAGTACCGGGGAGCTGTTTTT,CASTREEYRGAVF
.,TRBJ2-7,TRBV23-1,.,TGCGCCAGCACGCAGTGGGAGCAGTACTTC,CASTQWEQYF
.,TRBJ2-7,TRBV10-3,TRBD2,TGTGCCATCAGTGAGTCGACGGGGGGCTACGAGCAGTACTTC,CAISESTGGYEQYF
.,TRBJ2-7,TRBV7-3,.,TGTGCCAGCAGCTTGGCCGCTAGCGCCAACTACGAGCAGTACTTC,CASSLAASANYEQYF
once,TRBJ1-1,TRBV7-8,TRBD1,TGTGCCAGCAGCTTAGCTCTAAGGACAGGAGTCATGAACACTGAAGCTTTCTTT,CASSLALRTGVMNTEAFF
.,TRBJ2-2,TRBV7-9,.,TGTGCCACAGGGGACGCGAACACCGGGGAGCTGTTTTTT,CATGDANTGELFF
.,TRBJ2-7,TRBV6-5,TRBD2,TGTGCCAGCAGTTACGTCCGGGGGGACTACGAGCAGTACTTC,CASSYVRGDYEQYF
once,TRBJ2-5,TRBV15,.,TGTGCCACAAAGACAGGTACGCAAGAGACCCAGTACTTC,CATKTGTQETQYF
once,TRBJ1-2,TRBV19,.,TGTGCCAGTAGAAGGGACACCAACTATGGCTACACCTTC,CASRRDTNYGYTF
.,TRBJ1-3,TRBV19,.,TGTGCCAGTAGCTTATTTCGGAGCTCTGGAAACACCATATATTTT,CASSLFRSSGNTIYF
.,TRBJ2-2,TRBV7-9,TRBD1,TGTGCCAGCAGCTCCCCCGACAGGGCCGGGGAGCTGTTTTTT,CASSSPDRAGELFF
.,TRBJ2-7,TRBV28,.,TGTGCCAGCAGTTTTGTCCTCAGAGGAGGTTACGAGCAGTACTTC,CASSFVLRGGYEQYF
.,TRBJ2-5,TRBV14,.,TGTGCCAGCAGCCAAGTGGGTGCTCGGGGAACCTCAGAGACCCAGTACTTC,CASSQVGARGTSETQYF
.,TRBJ2-1,TRBV25-1,TRBD2,TGTGCCAGCAGTCAGAGAGTAGCGGGAGGTGTGGTTGAGCAGTTCTTC,CASSQRVAGGVVEQFF
few,TRBJ1-4,TRBV30,TRBD1,TGTGCCTGGACGGCCCAGGGGGTGGAAAAACTGTTTTTT,CAWTAQGVEKLFF
.,TRBJ2-3,TRBV29-1,.,TGCAGCACGATGAAACAGGGCGCTGGATACACAGATACGCAGTATTTT,CSTMKQGAGYTDTQYF
.,TRBJ2-1,TRBV19,TRBD2,TGTGCCAGTTCTAGCGGGAGTAGCGATGAGCAGTTCTTC,CASSSGSSDEQFF
.,TRBJ2-1,TRBV11-2,TRBD2,TGTGCCAGCAGCGTTATGCCCCAGTTGCGCCTAGCGGGAGCCAATGAGCAGTTCTTC,CASSVMPQLRLAGANEQFF
.,TRBJ2-2,TRBV5-6,TRBD2,TGTGCCAGCAGCTCACAATCACATCGGACTAGCAGGAACACCGGGGAGCTGTTTTTT,CASSSQSHRTSRNTGELFF
.,TRBJ2-4,TRBV7-2,TRBD2,TGTGCCAGCAGCCGTGGGCTAGCGGGACCCTCCTTC,CASSRGLAGPSF
.,TRBJ2-3,TRBV21-1,.,TGTGCCAGCAAGCCGGGGCTAGCGGGGAGCACAGATACGCAGTATTTT,CASKPGLAGSTDTQYF
.,TRBJ2-3,TRBV25-1,TRBD1,TGTGCCAGCAGTGGATCGACAGGGGAATTTGCCACAGATACGCAGTATTTT,CASSGSTGEFATDTQYF
few,TRBJ1-3,TRBV7-3,TRBD1,TGTGCCAGCAGCTTAAGGGCGGGACAGGGGAGAAACACCATATATTTT,CASSLRAGQGRNTIYF
.,TRBJ2-5,TRBV29-1,.,TGCAGCGCCCGGGAACAGACCCAGTACTTC,CSAREQTQYF
few,TRBJ2-7,TRBV7-9,.,TGTGCCAGCAGAGCGACCACCGCCTACGAGCAGTACTTC,CASRATTAYEQYF
.,TRBJ2-7,TRBV27,TRBD1,TGTGCCAGAAAACGGGACAGCAATAACGAGCAGTACTTC,CARKRDSNNEQYF
.,TRBJ1-1,TRBV14,.,TGTGCCAGTACCCCTAACAGGAACCGGAACACTGAAGCTTTCTTT,CASTPNRNRNTEAFF
.,TRBJ1-1,TRBV30,.,TGTGCCTGGAGTGTATCCTCTTGGAGTGAAGCTTTCTTT,CAWSVSSWSEAFF
.,TRBJ2-3,TRBV2,TRBD2,TGTGCCAGCAGTGAAGCATTGGGACTAGCGGGAGGACTTAACACAGATACGCAGTATTTT,CASSEALGLAGGLNTDTQYF
.,TRBJ2-7,TRBV6-5,TRBD1,TGTGCCAGCAGTTACTCGACAGGGGGAGTAAGCGAGCAGTACTTC,CASSYSTGGVSEQYF